This T cell receptor beta chain appears in the sequencing data of a study of beta chain features in type 1 diabetes. The CDR3 loop spans 18 amino acids. With 0 bases clipped from V and 1 base from J, the junction kept 3 bases outside the gene matches. Per germline, CDR1 SGHTA and CDR2 FQGNSA. All of the isolated RNA was reverse transcribed, so expressed TCRB transcripts were sequenced. Here immunoSEQ multiplex PCR was the method, and the copy in TCRdb shows in-frame clones only, minus some. This sample has 450,000 or so clones; 9.5% to 12% occur once, and the top ten carry approximately 0.045%. This chain uses TRBV7-2 with TRBJ2-1, with 13 bases identical to TRBD2. The receptor comes from a woman aged 18-29 years in good health. The specimen sequenced was naive CD4+ T cells from blood. The CDR3 DNA is TGTGCCAGCAGCTTAGCGAGGACTAGCGGGAGTTCCTACAATGAGCAGTTCTTC. It encodes CASSLARTSGSSYNEQFF.